What follows are 15 T cell receptor beta chains derived from one specimen sequenced in a study of blood T cell repertoires in COVID-19. Generated by immunoSEQ multiplex PCR, the TCRdb table keeps only in-frame clones and is missing some. The repertoire consists of a few hundred thousand clones, with 88% occurring once and the leading ten covering over 1.5%. Sequencing was done on a sample of PBMCs or T cells enriched from blood (not recorded which). All receptors come from a woman aged 40 to 55 who had recovered from COVID-19.

The chain is built from TRBV6-2 or TRBV6-3 and TRBJ2-3; 8 bases align to TRBD2. After removal of 6 bases from V and 2 bases from J, the junction contained 7 bases not matched to a gene. Per the germline V gene, CDR1 is MNHEY and CDR2 is SVGEGT. The CDR3 runs to 15 residues. CDR3 coding DNA: TGTGCCAGCAGCTCAACTAGCGGCCTCACAGATACGCAGTATTTT. Residues: CASSSTSGLTDTQYF.

The rearrangement uses TRBV15 and TRBJ2-5; tentative D call: TRBD1 (7 bases). V lost 2 bases, J lost 4 bases, and 8 bases lay in between. This CDR3 spans 13 amino acids. Germline V gives CDR1 LNHNV, CDR2 YYDKDF (reference sequence). The DNA for the CDR3 is TGTGCCACCAGCAGACAGGGGGGAGAGACCCAGTACTTC. Its protein is CATSRQGGETQYF.

This chain uses TRBV27 with TRBJ1-5; 10 nucleotides align to TRBD1. Germline V gives CDR1 MNHEY, CDR2 SMNVEV (reference sequence). This CDR3 contains 18 residues. The trim removed 5 bases at V and 2 bases at J, leaving 12 bases unmatched. The CDR3 DNA follows: TGTGCCAGCAGTACCCGACGAGGCGGGACAGGGGGCAATCAGCCCCAGCATTTT. It codes for CASSTRRGGTGGNQPQHF.

The V call is TRBV27, the J call TRBJ1-3; no reliable D call. Germline loops: CDR1 MNHEY, CDR2 SMNVEV (reference sequence). Trimming pared 6 bases from V and 0 bases from J, leaving 12 bases between. The CDR3 is made up of 15 amino acids. CDR3 sequence (DNA): TGTGCCAGCAGGCCCACAAGTTTCTCTGGAAACACCATATATTTT. Translation gives CASRPTSFSGNTIYF.

V gene TRBV18 combines with J gene TRBJ2-2, with 7 bases aligning to TRBD2. This CDR3 comprises 16 residues. Germline-derived CDR1 and CDR2 are KGHSH and LQKENI. The V gene end was trimmed by 2 bases and the J gene end by 1 base; junction bases not matched to a gene: 4. This CDR3 is CASSPKQRGNTGELFF. CDR3 sequence (DNA): TGTGCCAGCTCACCAAAGCAGCGGGGGAACACCGGGGAGCTGTTTTTT.

The chain joins TRBV7-9 to TRBJ2-2; 8 positions match TRBD1. CDR3 size: 13 residues. CDR1 and CDR2 (germline): SEHNR, FQNEAQ (reference sequence). V shed 8 bases and J 7 bases; nucleotides not matched to a gene: 6. CDR3: CASPRGRIGELFF. The CDR3 nucleotides are TGTGCCAGCCCCAGGGGGCGCATCGGGGAGCTGTTTTTT. Together with reference TRBV7-9 and TRBJ2-2, the CDR3 gives the full variable domain: DTGVSQNPRHKITKRGQNVTFRCDPISEHNRLYWYRQTLGQGPEFLTYFQNEAQLEKSRLLSDRFSAERPKGSFSTLEIQRTEQGDSAMYLCASPRGRIGELFFGEGSRLTVL.

V gene TRBV7-2 combines with J gene TRBJ1-5; the match to TRBD1 covers 10 bases. V gave up 3 bases and J gave up 6 bases; unmatched junction bases: 5. The CDR3 extends over 15 amino acids. Germline-derived CDR1 and CDR2 are SGHTA and FQGNSA. The CDR3 is CASSFGTGASQPQHF. The CDR3 DNA reads as TGTGCCAGCAGCTTTGGGACAGGGGCGAGTCAGCCCCAGCATTTT.

The chain joins TRBV4-3 to TRBJ2-7; perhaps TRBD2 as D (6 bases). This CDR3 is 14 amino acids long. Germline CDR1 is LGHNA and CDR2 is YSLEER. Deletions cut 3 bases from V and 2 bases from J, with 11 bases between. CDR3: CASSHGSGTYEQYF. DNA for the CDR3: TGCGCCAGCAGCCACGGGAGCGGCACCTACGAGCAGTACTTC.

The chain combines TRBV2 with TRBJ2-2; the D gene is possibly TRBD2 (6 bases). CDR1 is SNHLY and CDR2 is FYNNEI in the germline V gene. The V end was cut by 9 bases, the J end by 6 bases, with 20 bases between. The CDR3 is made up of 15 amino acids. CDR3 protein: CASERDSNVPGELFF. As DNA, the CDR3 is TGTGCCAGTGAACGGGACTCCAATGTACCCGGGGAGCTGTTTTTT. Complete variable domain (other parts from reference TRBV2 and TRBJ2-2): EPEVTQTPSHQVTQMGQEVILRCVPISNHLYFYWYRQILGQKVEFLVSFYNNEISEKSEIFDDQFSVERPDGSNFTLKIRSTKLEDSAMYFCASERDSNVPGELFFGEGSRLTVL.

The V gene is TRBV5-1, the J gene TRBJ2-2; maybe TRBD2 (6 bases). Germline loops: CDR1 SGHRS, CDR2 YFSETQ. V lost 7 bases to trimming and J lost 2 bases, with 21 bases between them. CDR3 size: 17 residues. The CDR3 DNA reads as TGCGCCAGCGGCCTTTTTAGGACGGGAGCTAACACCGGGGAGCTGTTTTTT. Translated: CASGLFRTGANTGELFF.

The chain carries TRBV10-3 and TRBJ1-1, with 7 positions matching TRBD1. Germline lookup yields CDR1 ENHRY and CDR2 SYGVKD. The CDR3 consists of 15 residues. Trimming at V came to 3 bases and at J to 0 bases, leaving 4 bases not matched to a gene. CDR3 DNA sequence: TGTGCCATCAGTGATTCGGGACAGCTGAACACTGAAGCTTTCTTT. Its protein is CAISDSGQLNTEAFF.

The rearrangement joins TRBV24-1 to TRBJ2-1; 11 bases line up with TRBD2. The length of the CDR3 is 17 residues. Germline V gene sequence: CDR1 KGHDR, CDR2 SFDVKD. The ends lost 4 bases at V and 4 bases at J; junction bases unmatched: 8. Here the CDR3 reads CATSDPTSGTRYNEQFF. CDR3 bases: TGTGCCACCAGTGACCCGACTAGCGGGACAAGGTACAATGAGCAGTTCTTC.

The chain has TRBV24-1 and TRBJ2-5; 7 positions match TRBD1. From germline, CDR1 is KGHDR and CDR2 SFDVKD. V lost 10 bases to trimming and J lost 5 bases; unmatched junction nucleotides: 9. The CDR3 consists of 13 residues. The CDR3 spells CATGTALGETQYF. As DNA, the CDR3 is TGTGCCACAGGGACAGCTCTGGGGGAGACCCAGTACTTC.

This chain connects TRBV4-1 to TRBJ2-7; a weak D match, TRBD2 (6 bases). V lost 4 bases and J 4 bases, leaving 11 bases between the germline ends. This CDR3 contains 13 residues. In germline, CDR1 is MGHRA, CDR2 YSYEKL. The CDR3 region has the DNA TGCGCCAGCAGCCGTGACCGGGGGTACGAGCAGTACTTC. Protein product: CASSRDRGYEQYF.

This sequence joins TRBV5-1 and TRBJ1-6, with TRBD1 matching over 9 bases. The CDR3 has 15 amino acids. CDR1 is SGHRS and CDR2 is YFSETQ in the germline V gene. The junction had 0 bases not matched to a gene; V was cut back by 0 bases and J by 5 bases. The DNA for the CDR3 is TGCGCCAGCAGCTTGGGGGACAGGGATAATTCACCCCTCCACTTT. Encoded protein: CASSLGDRDNSPLHF.